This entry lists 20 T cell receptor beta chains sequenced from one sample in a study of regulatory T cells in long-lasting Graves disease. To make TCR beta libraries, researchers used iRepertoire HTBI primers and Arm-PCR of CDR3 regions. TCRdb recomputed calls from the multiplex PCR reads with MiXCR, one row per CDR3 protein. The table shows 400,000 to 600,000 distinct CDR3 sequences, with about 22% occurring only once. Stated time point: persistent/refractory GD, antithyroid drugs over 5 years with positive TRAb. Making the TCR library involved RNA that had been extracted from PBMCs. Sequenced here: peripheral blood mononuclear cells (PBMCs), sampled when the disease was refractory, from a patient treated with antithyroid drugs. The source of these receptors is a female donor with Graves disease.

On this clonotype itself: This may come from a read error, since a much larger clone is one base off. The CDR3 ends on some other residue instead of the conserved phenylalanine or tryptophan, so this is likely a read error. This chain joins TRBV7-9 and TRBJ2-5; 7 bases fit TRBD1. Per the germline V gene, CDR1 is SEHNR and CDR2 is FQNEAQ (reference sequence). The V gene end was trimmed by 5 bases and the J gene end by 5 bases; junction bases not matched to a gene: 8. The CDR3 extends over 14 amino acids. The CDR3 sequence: CASSPPQGWETQYS. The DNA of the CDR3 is TGTGCCAGCAGCCCTCCACAGGGGTGGGAGACCCAGTACTCC.

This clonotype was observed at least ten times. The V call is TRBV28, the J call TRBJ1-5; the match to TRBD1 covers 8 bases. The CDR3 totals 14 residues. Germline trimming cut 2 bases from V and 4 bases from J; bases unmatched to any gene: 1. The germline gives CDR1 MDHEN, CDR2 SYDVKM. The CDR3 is CASSLQGANQPQHF. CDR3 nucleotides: TGTGCCAGCAGTTTACAGGGGGCAAATCAGCCCCAGCATTTT. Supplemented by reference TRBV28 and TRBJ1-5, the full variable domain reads DVKVTQSSRYLVKRTGEKVFLECVQDMDHENMFWYRQDPGLGLRLIYFSYDVKMKEKGDIPEGYSVSREKKERFSLILESASTNQTSMYLCASSLQGANQPQHFGDGTRLSIL.

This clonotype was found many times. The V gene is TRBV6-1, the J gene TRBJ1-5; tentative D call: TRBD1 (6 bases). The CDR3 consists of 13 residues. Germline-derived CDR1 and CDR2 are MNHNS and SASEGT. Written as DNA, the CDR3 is TGTGCGGCCGGGGGGCGAAGCAATCAGCCCCAGCATTTT. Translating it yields CAAGGRSNQPQHF.

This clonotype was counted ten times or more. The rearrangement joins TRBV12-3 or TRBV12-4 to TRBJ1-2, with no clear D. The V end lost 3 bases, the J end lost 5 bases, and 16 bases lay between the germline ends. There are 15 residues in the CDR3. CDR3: CASSFGRRRGYGYTF. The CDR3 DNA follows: TGTGCCAGCAGTTTTGGCAGGCGTCGTGGGTATGGCTACACCTTC.

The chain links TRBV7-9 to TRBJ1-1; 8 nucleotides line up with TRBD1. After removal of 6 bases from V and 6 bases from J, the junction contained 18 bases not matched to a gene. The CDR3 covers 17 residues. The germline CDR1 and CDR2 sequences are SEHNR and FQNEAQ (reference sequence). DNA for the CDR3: TGTGCCAGCAGTCCCCCCCAGGACAGGGACCGAGTGGCTGAAGCTTTCTTT. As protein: CASSPPQDRDRVAEAFF.

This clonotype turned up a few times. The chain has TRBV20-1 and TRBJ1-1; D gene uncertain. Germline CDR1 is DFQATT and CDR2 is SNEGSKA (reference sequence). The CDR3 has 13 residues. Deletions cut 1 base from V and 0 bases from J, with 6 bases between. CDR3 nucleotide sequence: TGCAGTGCTAGAGGCCCGATGAACACTGAAGCTTTCTTT. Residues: CSARGPMNTEAFF.

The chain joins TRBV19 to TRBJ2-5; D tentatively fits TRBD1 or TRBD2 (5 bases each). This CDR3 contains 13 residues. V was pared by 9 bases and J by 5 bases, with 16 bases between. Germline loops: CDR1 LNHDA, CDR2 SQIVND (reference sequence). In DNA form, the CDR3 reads TGTGCCAGCAATGGGGGACCCCAGGAGACCCAGTACTTC. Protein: CASNGGPQETQYF.

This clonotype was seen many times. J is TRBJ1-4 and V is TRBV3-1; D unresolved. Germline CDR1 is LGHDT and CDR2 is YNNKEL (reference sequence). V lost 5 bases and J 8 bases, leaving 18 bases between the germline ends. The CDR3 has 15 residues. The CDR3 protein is CASSALLESTEKLFF. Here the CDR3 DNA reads TGTGCCAGCAGCGCTCTACTAGAGTCTACCGAAAAACTGTTTTTT.

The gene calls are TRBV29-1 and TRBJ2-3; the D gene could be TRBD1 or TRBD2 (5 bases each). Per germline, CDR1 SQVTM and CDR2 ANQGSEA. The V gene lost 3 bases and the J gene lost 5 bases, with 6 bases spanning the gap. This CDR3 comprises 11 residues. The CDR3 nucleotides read TGCAGCGTTGATGGGGGAGATACGCAGTATTTT. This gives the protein CSVDGGDTQYF.

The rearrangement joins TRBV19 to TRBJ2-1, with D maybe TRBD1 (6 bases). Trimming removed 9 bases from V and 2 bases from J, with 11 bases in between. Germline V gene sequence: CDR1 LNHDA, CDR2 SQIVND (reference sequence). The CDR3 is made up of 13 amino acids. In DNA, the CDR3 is TGTGCCAGCGCCACAGGGACCTACAATGAGCAGTTCTTC. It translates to CASATGTYNEQFF.

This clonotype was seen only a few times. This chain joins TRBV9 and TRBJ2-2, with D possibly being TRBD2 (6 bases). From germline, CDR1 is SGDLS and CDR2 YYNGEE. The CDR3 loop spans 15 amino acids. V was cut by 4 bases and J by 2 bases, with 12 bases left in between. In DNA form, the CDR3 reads TGTGCCAGCAGCATAACCGGGACTAACACCGGGGAGCTGTTTTTT. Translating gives CASSITGTNTGELFF.

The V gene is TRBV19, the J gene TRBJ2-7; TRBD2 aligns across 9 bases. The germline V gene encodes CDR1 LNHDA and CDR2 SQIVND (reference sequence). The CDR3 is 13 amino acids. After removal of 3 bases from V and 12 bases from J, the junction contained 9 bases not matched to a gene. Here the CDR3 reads CASSMASGNLLYF. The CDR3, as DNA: TGTGCCAGTAGTATGGCTAGCGGGAATCTGTTGTACTTC.

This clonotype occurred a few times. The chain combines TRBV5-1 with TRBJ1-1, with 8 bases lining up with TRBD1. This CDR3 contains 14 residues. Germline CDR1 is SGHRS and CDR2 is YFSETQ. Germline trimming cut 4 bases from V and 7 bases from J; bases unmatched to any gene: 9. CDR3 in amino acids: CASSEDRELGEAFF. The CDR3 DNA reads TGCGCCAGCAGCGAGGACAGGGAGTTAGGTGAAGCTTTCTTT.

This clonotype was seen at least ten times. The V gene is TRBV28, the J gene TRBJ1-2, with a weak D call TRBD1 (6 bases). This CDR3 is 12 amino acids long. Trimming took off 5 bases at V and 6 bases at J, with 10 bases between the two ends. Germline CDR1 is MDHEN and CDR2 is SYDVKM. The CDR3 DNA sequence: TGTGCCAGCAGTCTCCAGGGGAATGGCTACACCTTC. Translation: CASSLQGNGYTF.

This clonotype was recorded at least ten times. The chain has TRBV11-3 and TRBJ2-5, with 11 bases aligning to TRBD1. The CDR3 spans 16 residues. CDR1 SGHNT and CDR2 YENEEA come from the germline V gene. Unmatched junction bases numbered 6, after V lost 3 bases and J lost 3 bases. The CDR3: CASSFQPGQGEETQYF. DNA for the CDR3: TGTGCCAGCAGCTTCCAGCCGGGACAGGGGGAAGAGACCCAGTACTTC. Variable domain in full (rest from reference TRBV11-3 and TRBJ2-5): EAGVVQSPRYKIIEKKQPVAFWCNPISGHNTLYWYLQNLGQGPELLIRYENEEAVDDSQLPKDRFSAERLKGVDSTLKIQPAELGDSAVYLCASSFQPGQGEETQYFGPGTRLLVL.

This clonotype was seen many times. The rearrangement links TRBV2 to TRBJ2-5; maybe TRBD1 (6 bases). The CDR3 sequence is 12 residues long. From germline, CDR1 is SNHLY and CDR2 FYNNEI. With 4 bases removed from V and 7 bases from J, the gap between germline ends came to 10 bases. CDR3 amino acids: CASSAGVGTQYF. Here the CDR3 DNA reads TGTGCCAGCAGTGCAGGGGTGGGGACCCAGTACTTC.

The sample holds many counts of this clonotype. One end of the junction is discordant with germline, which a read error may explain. CDR3 DNA sequence: TGTGCCAGCGGTAGGACAGGGAACTCCGGGGAGCTGTTTTTT. Residues: CASGRTGNSGELFF. The chain carries TRBV2 and TRBJ2-2; 8 positions agree with TRBD1. CDR3 length: 14 amino acids. Germline-derived CDR1 and CDR2 are SNHLY and FYNNEI.

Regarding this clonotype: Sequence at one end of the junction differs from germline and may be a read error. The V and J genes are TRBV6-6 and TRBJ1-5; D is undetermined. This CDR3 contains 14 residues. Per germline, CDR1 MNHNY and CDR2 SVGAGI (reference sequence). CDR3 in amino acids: CASCYSSLVRPQHF. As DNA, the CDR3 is TGTGCCAGCTGTTACTCGTCCCTAGTCAGGCCCCAGCATTTT.

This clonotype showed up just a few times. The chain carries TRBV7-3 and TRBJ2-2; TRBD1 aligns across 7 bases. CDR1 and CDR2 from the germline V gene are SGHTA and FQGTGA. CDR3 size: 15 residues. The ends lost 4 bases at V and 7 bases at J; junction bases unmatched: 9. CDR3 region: CASSSQGLLSGELFF. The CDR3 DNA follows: TGTGCCAGCAGCTCACAGGGGCTTCTTAGCGGGGAGCTGTTTTTT.

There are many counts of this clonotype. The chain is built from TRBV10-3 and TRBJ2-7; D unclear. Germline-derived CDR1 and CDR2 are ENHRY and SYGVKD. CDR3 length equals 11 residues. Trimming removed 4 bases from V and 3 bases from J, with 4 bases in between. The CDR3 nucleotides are TGTGCCATCAGTGCGGGCTACGAGCAGTACTTC. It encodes CAISAGYEQYF.